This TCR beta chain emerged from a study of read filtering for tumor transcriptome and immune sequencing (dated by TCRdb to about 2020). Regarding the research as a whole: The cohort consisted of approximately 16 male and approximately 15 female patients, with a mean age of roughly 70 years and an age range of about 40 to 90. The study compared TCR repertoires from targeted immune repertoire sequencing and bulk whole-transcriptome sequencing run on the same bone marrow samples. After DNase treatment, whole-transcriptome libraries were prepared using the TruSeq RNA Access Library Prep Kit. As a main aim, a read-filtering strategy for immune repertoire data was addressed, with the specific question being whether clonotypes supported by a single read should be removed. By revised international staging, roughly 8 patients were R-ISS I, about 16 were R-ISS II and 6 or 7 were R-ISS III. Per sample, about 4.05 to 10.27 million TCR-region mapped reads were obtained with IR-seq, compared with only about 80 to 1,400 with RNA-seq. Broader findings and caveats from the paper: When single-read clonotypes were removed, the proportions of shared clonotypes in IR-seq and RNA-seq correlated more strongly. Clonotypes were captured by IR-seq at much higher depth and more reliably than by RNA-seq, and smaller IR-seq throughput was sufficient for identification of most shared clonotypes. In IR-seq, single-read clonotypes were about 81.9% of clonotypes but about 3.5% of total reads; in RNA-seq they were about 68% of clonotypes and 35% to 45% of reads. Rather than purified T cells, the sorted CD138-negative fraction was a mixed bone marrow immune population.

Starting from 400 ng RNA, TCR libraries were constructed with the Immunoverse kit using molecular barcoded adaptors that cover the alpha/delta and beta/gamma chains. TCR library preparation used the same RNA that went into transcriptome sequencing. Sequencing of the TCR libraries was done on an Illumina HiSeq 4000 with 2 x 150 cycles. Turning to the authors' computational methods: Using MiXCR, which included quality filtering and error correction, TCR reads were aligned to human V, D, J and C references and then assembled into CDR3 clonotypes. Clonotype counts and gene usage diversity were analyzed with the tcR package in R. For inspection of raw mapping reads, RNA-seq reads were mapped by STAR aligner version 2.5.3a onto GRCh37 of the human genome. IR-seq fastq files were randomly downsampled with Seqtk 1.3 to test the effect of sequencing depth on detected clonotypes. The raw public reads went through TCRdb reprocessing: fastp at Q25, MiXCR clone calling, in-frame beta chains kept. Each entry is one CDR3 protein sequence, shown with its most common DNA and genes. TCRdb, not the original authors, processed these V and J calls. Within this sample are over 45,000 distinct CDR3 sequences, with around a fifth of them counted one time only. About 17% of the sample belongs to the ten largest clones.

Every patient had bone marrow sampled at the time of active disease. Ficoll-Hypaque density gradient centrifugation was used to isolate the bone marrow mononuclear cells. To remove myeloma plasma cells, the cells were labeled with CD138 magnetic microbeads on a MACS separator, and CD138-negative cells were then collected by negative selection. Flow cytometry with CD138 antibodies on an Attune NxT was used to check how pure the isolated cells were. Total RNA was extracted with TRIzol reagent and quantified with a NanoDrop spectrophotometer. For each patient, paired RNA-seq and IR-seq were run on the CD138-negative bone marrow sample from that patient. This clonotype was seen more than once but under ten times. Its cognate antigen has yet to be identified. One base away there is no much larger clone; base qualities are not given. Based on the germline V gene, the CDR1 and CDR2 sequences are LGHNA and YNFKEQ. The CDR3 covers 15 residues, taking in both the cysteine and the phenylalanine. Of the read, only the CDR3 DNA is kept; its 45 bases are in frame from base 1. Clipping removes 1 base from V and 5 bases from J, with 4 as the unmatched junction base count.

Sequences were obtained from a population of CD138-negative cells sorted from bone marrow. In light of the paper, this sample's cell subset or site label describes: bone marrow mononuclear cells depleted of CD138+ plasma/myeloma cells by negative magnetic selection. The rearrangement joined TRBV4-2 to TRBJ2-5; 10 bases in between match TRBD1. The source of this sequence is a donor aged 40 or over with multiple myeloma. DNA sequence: TGTGCCAGCAGCCAAGTCCGGGACAGGGGTGAGACCCAGTACTTC. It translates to CASSQVRDRGETQYF.